Detailed here is one T cell receptor beta chain. This may arise from a read error, as a much more abundant clone is one base away. The hyperthyroidism was newly diagnosed and had lasted under 2 months; the patients were aged 18 to 65. Initially, at the first diagnosis of hyperthyroidism and before any ophthalmopathy symptoms, blood was sampled. Authors of the study amplified TCR beta CDR3 regions from RNA transcripts. Using the HTBI primer set, a first-round RT-PCR was run on the TCR CDR3. One entry per CDR3 protein, called by TCRdb with MiXCR from the multiplex PCR reads. The data hold hundreds of thousands of distinct CDR3 sequences, with 15% to 20% observed a single time. The CDR3 runs to 15 residues. Germline V gene sequence: CDR1 SGHAT, CDR2 FQNNGV. Trimming took 0 bases from V and 2 from J, leaving 10 bases between them. This sample was included in a study of T cells in Graves' hyperthyroidism and ophthalmopathy.

Sample: blood. The genes are TRBV11-2 and TRBJ1-1; no clear D gene. This clonotype was obtained from a woman aged 45-60 years with Graves' hyperthyroidism that later progressed to Graves' ophthalmopathy. CDR3 nucleotide sequence: TGTGCCAGCAGCTTAGACGGGTGGGGAAACACTGAAGCTTTCTTT. Translation gives CASSLDGWGNTEAFF.